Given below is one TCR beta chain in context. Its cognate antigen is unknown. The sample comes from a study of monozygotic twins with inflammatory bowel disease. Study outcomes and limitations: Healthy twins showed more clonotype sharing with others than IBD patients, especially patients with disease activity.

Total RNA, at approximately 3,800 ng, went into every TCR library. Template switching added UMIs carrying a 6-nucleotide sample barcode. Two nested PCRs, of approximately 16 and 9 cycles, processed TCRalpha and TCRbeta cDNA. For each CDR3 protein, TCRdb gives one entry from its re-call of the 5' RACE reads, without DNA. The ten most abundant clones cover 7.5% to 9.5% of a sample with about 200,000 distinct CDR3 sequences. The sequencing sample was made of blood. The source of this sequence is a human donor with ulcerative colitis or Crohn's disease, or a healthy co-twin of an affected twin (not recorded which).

The CDR3 sequence is CSAIISNQPQHF. The chain carries TRBV20-1 and TRBJ1-5. The CDR3 contains 12 residues. The germline CDR1 and CDR2 sequences are DFQATT and SNEGSKA (reference sequence).